The next 5 T cell receptor beta chains were all read from a single sample in a study of blood T cell repertoires in COVID-19. The repertoire was sequenced with immunoSEQ multiplex PCR; TCRdb's copy has only in-frame clones and lacks some. The profile shows roughly 380,000 clones, roughly 85% of them singletons. The source material was peripheral blood. These receptor sequences come from a woman aged 18-29 years with acute or convalescent COVID-19.

CDR3 loop: CASSISAGELFF. The CDR3 DNA reads as TGTGCCAGTAGTATATCGGCCGGGGAGCTGTTTTTT. This chain joins TRBV19 and TRBJ2-2; D uncertain. The V gene lost 2 bases and the J gene lost 6 bases, with 4 bases spanning the gap. Germline CDR1 LNHDA, CDR2 SQIVND (reference sequence). This CDR3 region has 12 residues.

This clone occurred once. This chain connects TRBV6-5 to TRBJ1-2; perhaps TRBD1 as D (6 bases). Trimming shortened V by 2 bases and J by 3 bases, and 13 bases separated the two germline ends. CDR3 length: 15 residues. The germline V gene encodes CDR1 MNHEY and CDR2 SVGAGI. The CDR3 here is CASSYRGGWDYGYTF. CDR3 bases: TGTGCCAGCAGTTACCGAGGGGGATGGGACTATGGCTACACCTTC.

The chain joins TRBV4-1 to TRBJ1-1, with D maybe TRBD1 (5 bases). CDR1 and CDR2 (germline): MGHRA, YSYEKL. The CDR3 consists of 15 residues. V was pared by 1 base and J by 7 bases, with 16 bases between. DNA of the CDR3: TGCGCCAGCAGCCAAGTCGCAGGGTTAACCGATGAAGCTTTCTTT. Its translation: CASSQVAGLTDEAFF.

This clone was observed once. The CDR3 coding sequence is TGTGCCATCAGTGACCGCGGGAGATTCGAGGACCCTGAGCAGTTCTTC. Residues: CAISDRGRFEDPEQFF. V and J are TRBV10-3 and TRBJ2-1; the match to TRBD2 covers 7 bases. The CDR3 has 16 amino acids. In germline, CDR1 is ENHRY, CDR2 SYGVKD. With 3 bases clipped from V and 9 bases from J, the junction kept 14 bases outside the gene matches.

This clone has more than one count but fewer than ten. The chain joins TRBV3-1 (or the pseudogene TRBV3-2) to TRBJ1-3; tentatively, D is TRBD1 (5 bases). The CDR3 sequence is 15 residues long. Trimming removed 3 bases from V and 4 bases from J, with 13 bases in between. The germline CDR1 and CDR2 sequences are LGHDT and YNNKEL (reference sequence). CDR3: CASSHGAGTGNTIYF. The CDR3 DNA reads as TGTGCCAGCAGCCACGGGGCGGGAACCGGAAACACCATATATTTT.